Shown below are 13 T cell receptor beta chains from a single sample sequenced in a study of CD8 T cells in Susac syndrome. With random hexamers, reverse transcription was performed on about 0.5 to 1 ug of RNA. TCRdb ran MiXCR on the immunoSEQ multiplex PCR reads and lists one entry per CDR3 protein. The table shows some 260,000 distinct CDR3 sequences, with just over 90% occurring only once. The sequenced sample was CD4+ T cells from PBMCs. Receptors originate from a human donor with multiple sclerosis.

The chain carries TRBV12-3 or TRBV12-4 and TRBJ1-2; possibly TRBD1 for D (5 bases). The CDR3 contains 13 residues. V was cut by 6 bases and J by 4 bases, with 12 bases left in between. CDR3 DNA: TGTGCCAGCAGGCAAGGGACGGCCTATGGCTACACCTTC. It translates to CASRQGTAYGYTF.

The CDR3 DNA reads as TGTGCCAGCAGCCGGGGGGAGCGGGCGACCTACAATGAGCAGTTCTTC. Protein: CASSRGERATYNEQFF. J is TRBJ2-1 and V is TRBV21-1; no DNA check was done on the table's D call, TRBD2. TRBV21-1 is recorded as a pseudogene. The CDR3 runs to 16 residues.

The chain uses TRBV12-3 or TRBV12-4 and TRBJ1-1; TRBD1 agrees at 7 bases. CDR3 length: 15 amino acids. Unmatched junction bases numbered 7, after V lost 5 bases and J lost 1 base. CDR3 nucleotide sequence: TGTGCCAGCAGTATTTGGGACAGCTGGAACACTGAAGCTTTCTTT. Its protein product is CASSIWDSWNTEAFF.

This sequence joins TRBV5-1 and TRBJ2-7; TRBD2 matches 11 bases. This CDR3 has 15 amino acids. Per germline, CDR1 SGHRS and CDR2 YFSETQ. Trimming took 0 bases from V and 3 from J; bases not matched to a gene: 2. CDR3 nucleotide sequence: TGCGCCAGCAGCTTGGTGACTAGCGGGGTCTACGAGCAGTACGTC. It encodes CASSLVTSGVYEQYV.

The chain has TRBV4-2 and TRBJ1-2; 9 bases align to TRBD1. CDR1 is LGHNA and CDR2 is YNFKEQ in the germline V gene. The CDR3 loop spans 17 amino acids. J gave up 4 bases and V 4 bases, and 13 bases lay outside the gene matches. The chain's CDR3 is CASSPTTTGGAVYGYTF. The CDR3 nucleotides are TGTGCCAGCAGCCCGACCACCACAGGGGGCGCGGTCTATGGCTACACCTTC.

V and J are TRBV27 and TRBJ2-1, with D unclear. Germline loops: CDR1 MNHEY, CDR2 SMNVEV (reference sequence). V gave up 6 bases and J gave up 9 bases, with 21 bases separating them. The CDR3 is 15 amino acids. DNA for the CDR3: TGTGCCAGCAGCCCCCGGTTCCCCTTGGCGACTGAGCAGTTCTTC. This gives the protein CASSPRFPLATEQFF.

The chain combines TRBV27 with TRBJ2-7; D might be TRBD2 (5 bases). Germline V gives CDR1 MNHEY, CDR2 SMNVEV (reference sequence). V was trimmed by 2 bases and J by 6 bases, leaving 17 bases between them. This CDR3 contains 15 residues. The CDR3 protein is CASSLRRLFTREQYF. DNA for the CDR3: TGTGCCAGCAGTTTACGGAGGCTCTTCACTCGCGAGCAGTACTTC.

V gene TRBV4-1 combines with J gene TRBJ2-3; TRBD2 might be the D (6 bases). Trimming took off 8 bases at V and 0 bases at J, with 36 bases between the two ends. CDR3 length equals 22 residues. Germline V gene sequence: CDR1 MGHRA, CDR2 YSYEKL. CDR3 bases: TGCGCCAGCGGGCCCAGGGTTTCCCCCCGTATTGGGCGGGGCGCTAGCACAGATACGCAGTATTTT. Its translation: CASGPRVSPRIGRGASTDTQYF.

This rearrangement joins TRBV28 to TRBJ1-2, with D uncertain. V was cut by 7 bases and J by 7 bases, with 13 bases left in between. Germline V CDR1 and CDR2: MDHEN, SYDVKM. The CDR3 loop spans 12 amino acids. This CDR3 is CASTTPPIGYTF. CDR3 coding DNA: TGTGCCAGCACCACCCCCCCAATTGGCTACACCTTC.

V and J are TRBV4-2 and TRBJ2-3; D gene uncertain. V lost 1 base and J lost 2, with 16 bases in between. From germline, CDR1 is LGHNA and CDR2 YNFKEQ. The CDR3 is made up of 17 amino acids. The CDR3 DNA reads as TGTGCCAGCAGCCAAGTCGCAGGACGACACTCCACAGATACGCAGTATTTT. It encodes CASSQVAGRHSTDTQYF.

CDR3 amino acids: CAISGVSGTLGETQYF. CDR3 DNA: TGTGCCATCAGTGGTGTATCCGGGACGCTTGGAGAGACCCAGTACTTC. The V gene is TRBV10-3, the J gene TRBJ2-5, with D perhaps being TRBD1 or TRBD2 (5 bases each). The CDR3 is made up of 16 amino acids. V dropped 4 bases and J dropped 4 bases, with 19 bases sitting between them. Per germline, CDR1 ENHRY and CDR2 SYGVKD.

The V call is TRBV15, the J call TRBJ2-5; maybe TRBD1 (6 bases). With 3 bases removed from V and 1 base from J, the gap between germline ends came to 12 bases. CDR3 length: 15 residues. From germline, CDR1 is LNHNV and CDR2 YYDKDF (reference sequence). CDR3 loop: CATSRTKTGQETQYF. The DNA for the CDR3 is TGTGCCACCAGCAGGACGAAGACAGGCCAAGAGACCCAGTACTTC.

The chain joins TRBV19 to TRBJ2-3, with D possibly being TRBD1 or TRBD2 (5 bases each). Germline assignment: CDR1 LNHDA and CDR2 SQIVND (reference sequence). This CDR3 has 17 amino acids. With 7 bases removed from V and 0 bases from J, the gap between germline ends came to 20 bases. The CDR3 region is CASTQSPGTASTDTQYF. The DNA of the CDR3 is TGTGCCAGTACTCAATCCCCGGGGACCGCTAGCACAGATACGCAGTATTTT.